This T cell receptor beta chain derives from a study of T cell responses to AZD1222 COVID-19 vaccine. Second-dose intervals near 4 or 12 weeks were combined. Germline values: CDR1 SGHKS, CDR2 YYEKEE (reference sequence). This CDR3 has 14 residues. V lost 0 bases, J lost 0 bases, and 4 bases lay in between. Produced via immunoSEQ multiplex PCR; TCRdb's table is partial and in-frame only. Of about 120,000 clones listed, roughly 87% are singletons. J is TRBJ1-3 and V is TRBV5-5; D unclear. This receptor was obtained from an adult who received the AZD1222 COVID-19 vaccine. The sample here was peripheral blood, taken 28 days after the second AZD1222 dose. In DNA form, the CDR3 reads TGTGCCAGCAGCTTGGGGGGCTCTGGAAACACCATATATTTT. Translating gives CASSLGGSGNTIYF.